The clone carrying this T cell receptor (beta chain) was picked up one time. The antigen remains undetermined. In the PCR, 60 Vbeta and 13 Jbeta primers were used. Sequenced by immunoSEQ multiplex PCR; TCRdb stores in-frame clones only, minus some. The sample consists of 87,000 or so clones, 55% to 75% of them appearing once. The sample is drawn from a study of cytomegalovirus exposure and HLA in healthy donors. V shed 8 bases and J 9 bases; nucleotides not matched to a gene: 6. The CDR3 has 10 residues. Per germline, CDR1 DFQATT and CDR2 SNEGSKA (reference sequence). Study-wide findings and caveats: Prior analysis indicated that the majority of TCR beta V segments exhibited productivity approximately 87% or approximately 30% of the time.

This chain joins TRBV20-1 and TRBJ1-1; TRBD1 matches 7 bases. The origin of this receptor is a man aged 55-75 years in good health and CMV-seronegative. Specimen: PBMCs. The CDR3 reads CSPAGGKAFF. CDR3 sequence (DNA): TGCAGTCCAGCAGGGGGTAAAGCTTTCTTT.